This record looks at one T cell receptor (beta chain) sequence and its context. Germline V lookup: CDR1 LNHDA, CDR2 SQIVND (reference sequence). This CDR3 has 12 amino acids. V lost 4 bases and J lost 8; bases outside the gene matches: 4. These data originate in a study of blood T cell repertoires in COVID-19. Whole-study context: The United States, Italy and Spain supplied acute and convalescent COVID-19 samples. Nucleic acid was either cDNA or gDNA, and it came from T cells, B-cell-depleted T cells, or PBMCs.

As handled by the study authors: It was from reference gene primer amplification that nucleated cell counts were estimated. The data were produced by immunoSEQ multiplex PCR, yet TCRdb's version contains in-frame clones alone and is incomplete. V, J and clone size are taken as reported in that table, and D and trimming were inferred from the DNA itself. The sample lists under 75,000 clones; 89% were seen once. The origin of this receptor is a man in his fifties with active COVID-19. Material: peripheral blood. The V call is TRBV19, the J call TRBJ1-2, with 7 bases identical to TRBD1. In DNA, the CDR3 is TGTGCCAGTAGTAGCAGACAGGGCGGCTACACCTTC. This encodes CASSSRQGGYTF.